The present TCR beta chain was sequenced within a study of blood T cell repertoires in COVID-19. CDR3 size: 15 residues. Germline CDR1 and CDR2: SNHLY and FYNNEI. V lost 4 bases and J lost 2; bases outside the gene matches: 2. Only in-frame clones appear in the TCRdb table, and some are missing; sequencing was by immunoSEQ multiplex PCR. The sample lists 250,000 to 350,000 clones, roughly 90% occurring once. This receptor was obtained from a woman in her 30s with COVID-19, enrolled during active disease. The V and J genes are TRBV2 and TRBJ1-5, with 10 bases aligning to TRBD1. The sequencing sample was made of peripheral blood. The CDR3 loop is CASSGQGAGNQPQHF. Here the CDR3 DNA reads TGTGCCAGCAGTGGACAGGGGGCCGGCAATCAGCCCCAGCATTTT.